This T cell receptor (beta chain) comes out of a study of blood T cell repertoires in COVID-19. Study overall: The cDNA or gDNA used as material had been derived from T cells, B-cell-depleted T cells, or PBMCs.

Assay used: immunoSEQ multiplex PCR; TCRdb lists only in-frame clones, some missing. The sample gives approximately 70,000 clones, 75% to 90% of which show up once; approximately 35% is in the top ten. The TCR was taken from a woman at least 80 years old with active or convalescent COVID-19. Sequencing was carried out using peripheral blood.

DNA of the CDR3: TGTGCCAGCAGCCAAGATATCGGGGGACAGGGAAACACCATATATTTT. It is translated as CASSQDIGGQGNTIYF. J is TRBJ1-3 and V is TRBV4-2; 7 bases agree with TRBD1. V lost 0 bases to trimming and J lost 4 bases; unmatched junction nucleotides: 6. Germline CDR1 is LGHNA and CDR2 is YNFKEQ. This CDR3 spans 16 amino acids.